This is a list of T cell receptor beta chains from one sample in a study of graft-versus-host responses after intestinal transplantation. Clones were read by immunoSEQ multiplex PCR, and TCRdb kept only the in-frame ones, dropping some. Among roughly 25,000 clones listed, around 94% were seen once. The material was PBMCs, obtained around 30 days after intestinal transplant. All receptors come from a human patient who received an intestinal transplant, so some T cells may come from the graft donor. The CDR3 runs from the conserved cysteine through the conserved F or W. Fields, in order: clone size, V gene, D gene, J gene, CDR3 DNA, CDR3 protein. The D gene is left open where the match is weak. A row's size may be missing; if present it is once, few, many or a size class.

>-|TRBV27|-|TRBJ2-7
TGTGCCAGCAGTACTCCTTCTCCCCAAGACTACGAGCAGTACTTC
CASSTPSPQDYEQYF
>-|TRBV27|TRBD1|TRBJ2-7
TGTGCCAGCAGCCTCAGGACAGGGGACTACGAGCAGTACTTC
CASSLRTGDYEQYF
>-|TRBV10-2|TRBD2|TRBJ2-1
TGCGCCAGCAGTTCTCCTAGCGGGGGGTACAATGAGCAGTTCTTC
CASSSPSGGYNEQFF
>-|TRBV4-3|-|TRBJ2-7
TGCGCCAGCAGCCAAGATTTGACCAGCCGCTACGAGCAGTACTTC
CASSQDLTSRYEQYF
>-|TRBV6-1|-|TRBJ2-7
TGTGCCAGCAGTAAAAGGTGGGACTCCTACGAGCAGTACTTC
CASSKRWDSYEQYF
>-|TRBV7-2|-|TRBJ1-2
TGTGCCAGCAGCTCCGGGACGGGGAGGGCCTATGGCTACACCTTC
CASSSGTGRAYGYTF
>-|TRBV11-2|-|TRBJ1-5
TGTGCCAGCAGTCTTGAGGGAGGGAGCAATCAGCCCCAGCATTTT
CASSLEGGSNQPQHF
>once|TRBV7-9|TRBD1|TRBJ1-3
TGTGCCAGCAGCTTGATATGGGCCCGGGACAGCTCTGGAAACACCATATATTTT
CASSLIWARDSSGNTIYF
>-|TRBV2|-|TRBJ2-7
TGTGCCAGCAGTGCCGGGAGCGTCTACGAGCAGTACTTC
CASSAGSVYEQYF
>-|TRBV9|-|TRBJ1-2
TGTGCCAGCAGCGTTGGCCGACAAGGGGCGGCCGGCTATGGCTACACCTTC
CASSVGRQGAAGYGYTF
>-|TRBV5-4|-|TRBJ2-7
TGTGCCAGCAGCTTGGCCCGGGGGCCGTCCTACGAGCAGTACTTC
CASSLARGPSYEQYF
>-|TRBV6-5|-|TRBJ2-5
TGTGCCAGCACCCAACGGAGTGGAACCCAAGAGACCCAGTACTTC
CASTQRSGTQETQYF
>-|TRBV2|-|TRBJ2-1
TGTGCCAGCAGTGAAAGGGGCAATGAGCAGTTCTTC
CASSERGNEQFF
>-|TRBV2|-|TRBJ2-1
TGTGCCAGCAGTGGGAGTGTGCCTCTCCCCTACAATGAGCAGTTCTTC
CASSGSVPLPYNEQFF
>-|TRBV2|-|TRBJ1-1
TGTGCCAGCAAGGGTTTGGAGGTGAACACTGAAGCTTTCTTT
CASKGLEVNTEAFF
>-|TRBV28|TRBD2|TRBJ2-1
TGTGCCAGCACCCGGTTAGCGGGAGGGAAAACTGAGCAGTTCTTC
CASTRLAGGKTEQFF
>-|TRBV4-3|-|TRBJ1-2
TGCGCCAGCAGCCAAGTAAGGGACTCAGGGTTCCAGGGCTACACCTTC
CASSQVRDSGFQGYTF
>-|TRBV7-2|TRBD1|TRBJ2-1
TGTGCCAGCAGCTGGGGACAGGGGGCTAATGAGCAGTTCTTC
CASSWGQGANEQFF
>-|TRBV7-9|-|TRBJ2-7
TGTGCCAGCAGCTTAGCCCCCGGCAGAGACTCCTACGAGCAGTACTTC
CASSLAPGRDSYEQYF